This T cell receptor (beta chain) was sequenced during a study of cytomegalovirus exposure and HLA in healthy donors. Study-wide background: The 666 first-cohort repertoires shared a platform with the 130 or so validation repertoires, as reported in a later analysis.

This clone was recorded only once. Antigen unknown. Germline lookup yields CDR1 MNHNS and CDR2 SASEGT. V dropped 2 bases and J dropped 5 bases, with 21 bases sitting between them. CDR3 length equals 17 residues. Overall study results and limits: Specificity of a few CMV-associated chains for CMV antigens was verified in vitro. Listed as cytomegalovirus-associated were more than 150 TCR beta chains.

The data were produced by immunoSEQ multiplex PCR, yet TCRdb's version contains in-frame clones alone and is incomplete. The repertoire consists of 200,000 to 300,000 clones, with roughly 87% occurring once and the leading ten covering about 12%. The chain carries TRBV6-1 and TRBJ1-2; perhaps TRBD1 as D (6 bases). Specimen: PBMCs. The TCR originated in a man between 18 and 29 years old in good health and CMV-seropositive. The CDR3 DNA reads TGTGCCAGCAGTGAAACGGGGGGACAAAAGGGGATATATGGCTACACCTTC. It codes for CASSETGGQKGIYGYTF.